A single T cell receptor beta chain is shown here with its context. Its antigen is unknown. Unmatched junction bases numbered 4, after V lost 5 bases and J lost 4 bases. The CDR3 covers 14 residues. Germline CDR1 is SGHAT and CDR2 is FQNNGV. The entry originates in a study of cytomegalovirus exposure and HLA in healthy donors. Study context: An earlier analysis found around 120 million unique TCR beta sequences from about 190 million T cells. HLA-typed donors were the source of around 85 million unique TCRs held in an early data release. Study-wide findings and caveats: Usually a TCR sequence was rare, but some public TCRs were found in many donors.

PCR primers comprised 60 Vbeta and 13 Jbeta primers. Measured with immunoSEQ multiplex PCR; TCRdb has only the in-frame clones, and not every one. This table has approximately 100,000 clones, roughly 75% appearing once. The chain employs TRBV11-2 and TRBJ2-7; 11 bases agree with TRBD1. The specimen was PBMCs. The source of this sequence is a male donor in good health and CMV-seropositive. CDR3 loop: CASSAGQGAYEQYF. CDR3 in DNA: TGTGCCAGCAGCGCCGGACAGGGGGCTTACGAGCAGTACTTC.